This T cell receptor (beta chain) was found in a study of persistence of HIV-infected CD4 T cells. Study findings and constraints: Bulk TCR data could not be restricted to HIV-1-infected CMV-responding cells.

There are 16 residues in the CDR3. Cells were stimulated nonspecifically with anti-CD3/anti-CD28 magnetic beads. Responding CD4+ T cells were sorted by upregulation of both CD40 ligand and CD69. As concerns this clone: Its target is not known.

Sequencing used immunoSEQ version 4 in survey mode. Some clones are missing from TCRdb's copy, which holds only in-frame ones; the method was immunoSEQ multiplex PCR. The data contain 35,000 to 45,000 clones, roughly nine tenths of them singletons. The source of this sequence is an adult woman with HIV who was CMV-seropositive. This chain links TRBV12-2 with TRBJ2-1. TRBV12-2 counts as a pseudogene. The source was CD4+ T cells sorted from PBMCs after roughly 17-hour stimulation, collected from a patient who received antiretroviral therapy. The CDR3, as DNA: TGTGCAAGTCGCTTAGGACTTCGGGGGCGGAGGAATGAGCAGTTCTTC. Its translation: CASRLGLRGRRNEQFF.